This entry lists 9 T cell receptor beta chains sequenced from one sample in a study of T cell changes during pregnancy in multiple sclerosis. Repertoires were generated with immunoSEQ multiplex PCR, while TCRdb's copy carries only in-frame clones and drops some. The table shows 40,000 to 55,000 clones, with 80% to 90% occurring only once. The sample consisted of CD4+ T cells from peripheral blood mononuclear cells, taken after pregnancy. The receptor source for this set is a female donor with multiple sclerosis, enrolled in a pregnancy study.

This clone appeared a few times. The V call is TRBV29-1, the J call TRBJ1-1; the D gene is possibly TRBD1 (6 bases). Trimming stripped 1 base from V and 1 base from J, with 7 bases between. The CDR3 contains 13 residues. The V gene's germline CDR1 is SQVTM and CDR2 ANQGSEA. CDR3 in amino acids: CSVEGTANTEAFF. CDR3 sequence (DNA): TGCAGCGTTGAAGGGACAGCGAACACTGAAGCTTTCTTT.

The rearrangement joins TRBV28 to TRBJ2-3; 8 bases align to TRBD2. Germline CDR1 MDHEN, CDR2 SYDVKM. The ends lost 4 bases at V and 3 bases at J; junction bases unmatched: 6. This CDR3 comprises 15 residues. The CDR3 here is CASSSAGVGTDTQYF. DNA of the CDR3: TGTGCCAGCAGTTCAGCGGGAGTAGGTACAGATACGCAGTATTTT.

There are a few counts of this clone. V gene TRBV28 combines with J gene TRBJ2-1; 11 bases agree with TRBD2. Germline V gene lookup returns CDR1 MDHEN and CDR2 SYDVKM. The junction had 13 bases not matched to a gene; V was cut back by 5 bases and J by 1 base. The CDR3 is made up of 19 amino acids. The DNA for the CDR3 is TGTGCCAGCAGTCTTCCGACTAGCGGGATAATGAATTCCTACAATGAGCAGTTCTTC. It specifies CASSLPTSGIMNSYNEQFF.

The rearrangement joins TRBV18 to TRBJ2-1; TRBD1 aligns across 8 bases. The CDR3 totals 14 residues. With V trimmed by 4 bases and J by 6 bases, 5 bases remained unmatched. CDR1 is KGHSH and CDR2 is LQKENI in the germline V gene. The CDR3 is CASSQGQGRNEQFF. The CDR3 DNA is TGTGCCAGCTCACAAGGACAGGGCCGCAATGAGCAGTTCTTC.

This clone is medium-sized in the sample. CDR3 sequence (DNA): TGTGCCAGCTCACCAGAGGCGGGGGAGCAGTACTTC. Translated, it gives CASSPEAGEQYF. The chain is built from TRBV18 and TRBJ2-7, with D perhaps matching TRBD2 (6 bases). V lost 2 bases and J 7 bases, leaving 9 bases between the germline ends. Looked up from germline, CDR1 is KGHSH and CDR2 is LQKENI. The CDR3 runs to 12 residues.

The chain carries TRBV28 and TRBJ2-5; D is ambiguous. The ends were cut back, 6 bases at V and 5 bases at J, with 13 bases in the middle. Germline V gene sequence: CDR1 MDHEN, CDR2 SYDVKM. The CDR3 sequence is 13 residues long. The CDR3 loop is CASSLGLRETQYF. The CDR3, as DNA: TGTGCCAGCAGCCTGGGCCTCAGGGAGACCCAGTACTTC.

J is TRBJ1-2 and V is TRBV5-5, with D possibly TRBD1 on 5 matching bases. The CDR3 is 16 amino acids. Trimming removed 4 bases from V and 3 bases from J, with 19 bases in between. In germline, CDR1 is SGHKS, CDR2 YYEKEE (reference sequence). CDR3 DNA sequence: TGTGCCAGCAGCCAAGGGGCGGACACCCGTGACTATGGCTACACCTTC. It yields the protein CASSQGADTRDYGYTF. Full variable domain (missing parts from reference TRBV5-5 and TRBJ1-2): DAGVTQSPTHLIKTRGQQVTLRCSPISGHKSVSWYQQVLGQGPQFIFQYYEKEERGRGNFPDRFSARQFPNYSSELNVNALLLGDSALYLCASSQGADTRDYGYTFGSGTRLTVV.

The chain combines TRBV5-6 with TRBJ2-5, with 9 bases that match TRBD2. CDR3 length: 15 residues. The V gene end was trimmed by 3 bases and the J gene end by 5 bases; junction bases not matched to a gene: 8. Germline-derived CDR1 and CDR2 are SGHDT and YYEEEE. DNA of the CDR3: TGTGCCAGCAGCTCTTCTGCGGGAGGGAGGGAGACCCAGTACTTC. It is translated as CASSSSAGGRETQYF.

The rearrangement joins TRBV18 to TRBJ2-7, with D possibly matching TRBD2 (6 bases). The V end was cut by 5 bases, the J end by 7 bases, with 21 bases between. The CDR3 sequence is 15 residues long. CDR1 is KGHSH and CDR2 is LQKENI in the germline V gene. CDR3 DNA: TGTGCCAGCTCATCTCGACTAGTCCTCGAGGGTGAGCAGTACTTC. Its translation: CASSSRLVLEGEQYF.